This T cell receptor beta chain came from a study of cytomegalovirus exposure and HLA in healthy donors. The CDR3 runs 18 residues. V lost 1 base, J lost 0 bases, and 18 bases lay in between. The germline V gene has CDR1 SEHNR and CDR2 FQNEAQ (reference sequence). 60 Vbeta and 13 Jbeta primers were used in PCR. The protocol was immunoSEQ multiplex PCR, while the TCRdb copy is restricted to in-frame clones and leaves out a portion. The table lists around 130,000 clones, around 71% of them singletons, with roughly 2.7% in the top ten. This clone turned up a few times. This clonotype was sampled from a woman in her fifties or sixties in good health and CMV-seropositive. The chain combines TRBV7-9 with TRBJ1-1; D uncertain. Sequencing used PBMCs. The CDR3 is CASSLGRGPVFMNTEAFF. The CDR3 nucleotides are TGTGCCAGCAGCTTAGGTCGTGGGCCAGTTTTTATGAACACTGAAGCTTTCTTT.